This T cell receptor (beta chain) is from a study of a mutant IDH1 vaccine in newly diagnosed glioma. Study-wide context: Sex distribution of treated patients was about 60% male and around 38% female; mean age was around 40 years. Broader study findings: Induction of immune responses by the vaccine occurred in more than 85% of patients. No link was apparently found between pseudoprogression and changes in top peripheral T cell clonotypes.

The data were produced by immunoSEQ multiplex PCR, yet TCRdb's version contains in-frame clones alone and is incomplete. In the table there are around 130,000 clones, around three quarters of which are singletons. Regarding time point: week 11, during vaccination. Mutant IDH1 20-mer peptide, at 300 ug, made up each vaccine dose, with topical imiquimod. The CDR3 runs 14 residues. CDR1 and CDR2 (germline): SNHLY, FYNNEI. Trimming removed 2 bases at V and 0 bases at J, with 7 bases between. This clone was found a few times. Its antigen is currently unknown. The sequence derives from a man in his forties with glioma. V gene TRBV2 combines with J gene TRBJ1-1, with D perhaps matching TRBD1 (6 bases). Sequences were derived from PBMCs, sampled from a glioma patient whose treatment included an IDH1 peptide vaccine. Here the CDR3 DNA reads TGTGCCAGCAGTGAACAGGGGATGAACACTGAAGCTTTCTTT. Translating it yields CASSEQGMNTEAFF.